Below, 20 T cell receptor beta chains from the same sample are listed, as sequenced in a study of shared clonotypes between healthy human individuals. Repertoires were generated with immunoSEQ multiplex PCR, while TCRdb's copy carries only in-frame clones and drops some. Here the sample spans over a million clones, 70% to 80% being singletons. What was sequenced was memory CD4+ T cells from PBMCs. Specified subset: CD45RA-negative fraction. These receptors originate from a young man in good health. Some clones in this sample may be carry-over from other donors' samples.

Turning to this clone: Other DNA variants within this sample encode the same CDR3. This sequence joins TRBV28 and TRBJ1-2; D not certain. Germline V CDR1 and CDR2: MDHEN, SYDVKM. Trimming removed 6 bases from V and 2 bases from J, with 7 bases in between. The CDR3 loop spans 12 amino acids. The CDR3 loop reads CASRVSNYGYTF. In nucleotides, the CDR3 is TGTGCCAGCAGGGTATCCAACTATGGCTACACCTTC.

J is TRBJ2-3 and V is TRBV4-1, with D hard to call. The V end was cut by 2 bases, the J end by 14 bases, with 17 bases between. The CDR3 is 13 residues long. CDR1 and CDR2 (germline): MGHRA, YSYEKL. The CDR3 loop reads CASSQWSNIKAYF. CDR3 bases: TGCGCCAGCAGCCAATGGTCTAACATAAAGGCGTATTTT.

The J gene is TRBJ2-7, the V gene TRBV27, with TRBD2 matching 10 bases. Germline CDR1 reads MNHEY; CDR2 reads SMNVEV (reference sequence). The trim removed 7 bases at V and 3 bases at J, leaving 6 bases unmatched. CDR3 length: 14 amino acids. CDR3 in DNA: TGTGCCAGCATCCCTAGCGGGAGTTTCTACGAGCAGTACTTC. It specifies CASIPSGSFYEQYF.

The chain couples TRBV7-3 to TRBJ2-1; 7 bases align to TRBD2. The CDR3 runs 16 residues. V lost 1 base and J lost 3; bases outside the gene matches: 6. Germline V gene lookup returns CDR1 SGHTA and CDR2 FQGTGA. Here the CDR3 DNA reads TGTGCCAGCAGCTTAAAAGGGCGGGAGAGCTACAATGAGCAGTTCTTC. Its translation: CASSLKGRESYNEQFF.

The CDR3 DNA sequence: TGCGCCAGCAGCTTGGGAGACAGCCCTCTTAGCTCCTACGAGCAGTACTTC. Translation gives CASSLGDSPLSSYEQYF. The chain has TRBV5-1 and TRBJ2-7; a weak D match, TRBD1 (5 bases). Trimming stripped 0 bases from V and 0 bases from J, with 16 bases between. CDR3 length: 17 residues. The germline V gene has CDR1 SGHRS and CDR2 YFSETQ.

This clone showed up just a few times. CDR3 amino acids: CASSDAQGSDTQYF. Here the CDR3 DNA reads TGTGCCAGCAGTGACGCACAGGGATCAGATACGCAGTATTTT. The chain employs TRBV9 and TRBJ2-3; maybe TRBD1 (6 bases). CDR1 and CDR2 (germline): SGDLS, YYNGEE. V dropped 5 bases and J dropped 4 bases, with 14 bases sitting between them. This CDR3 has 14 residues.

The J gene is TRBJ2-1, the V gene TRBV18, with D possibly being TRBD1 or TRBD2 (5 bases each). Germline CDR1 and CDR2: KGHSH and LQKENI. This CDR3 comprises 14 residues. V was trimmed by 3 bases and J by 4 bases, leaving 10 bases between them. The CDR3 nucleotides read TGTGCCAGCTCACCGACCGGGGCATACAATGAGCAGTTCTTC. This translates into CASSPTGAYNEQFF.

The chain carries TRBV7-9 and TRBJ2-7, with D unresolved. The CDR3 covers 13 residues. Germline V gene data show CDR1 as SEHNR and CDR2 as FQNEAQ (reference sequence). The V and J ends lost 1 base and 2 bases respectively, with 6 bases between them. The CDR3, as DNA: TGTGCCAGCAGCTTAGATAACACCTACGAGCAGTACTTC. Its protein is CASSLDNTYEQYF.

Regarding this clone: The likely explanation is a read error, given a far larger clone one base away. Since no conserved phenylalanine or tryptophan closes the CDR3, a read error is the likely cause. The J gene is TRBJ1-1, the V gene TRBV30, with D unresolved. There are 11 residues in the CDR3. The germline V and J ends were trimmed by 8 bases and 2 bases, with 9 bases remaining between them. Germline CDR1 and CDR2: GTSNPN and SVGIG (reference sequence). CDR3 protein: CARESNTEAFS. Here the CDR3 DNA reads TGTGCCCGGGAGTCAAACACTGAAGCTTTCTCT.

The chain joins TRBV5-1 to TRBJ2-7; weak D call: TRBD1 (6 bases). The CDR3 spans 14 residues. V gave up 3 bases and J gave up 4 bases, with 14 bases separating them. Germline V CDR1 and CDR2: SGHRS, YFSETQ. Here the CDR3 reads CASSWGQSPYEQYF. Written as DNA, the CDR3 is TGCGCCAGCAGCTGGGGACAAAGTCCTTACGAGCAGTACTTC.

The CDR3 region is CASSGGWGDEETQYF. In nucleotides, the CDR3 is TGCGCCAGCAGCGGGGGATGGGGGGACGAAGAGACCCAGTACTTC. This chain connects TRBV5-1 to TRBJ2-5, with D possibly TRBD2 on 6 matching bases. Trimming stripped 4 bases from V and 3 bases from J, with 16 bases between. Germline V gene data show CDR1 as SGHRS and CDR2 as YFSETQ. This CDR3 contains 15 residues.

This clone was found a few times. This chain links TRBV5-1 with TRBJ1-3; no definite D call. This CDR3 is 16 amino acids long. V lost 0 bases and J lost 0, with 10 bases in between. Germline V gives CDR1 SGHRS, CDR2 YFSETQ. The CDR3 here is CASSLAGGSSGNTIYF. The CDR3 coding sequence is TGCGCCAGCAGCTTGGCAGGAGGCAGCTCTGGAAACACCATATATTTT.

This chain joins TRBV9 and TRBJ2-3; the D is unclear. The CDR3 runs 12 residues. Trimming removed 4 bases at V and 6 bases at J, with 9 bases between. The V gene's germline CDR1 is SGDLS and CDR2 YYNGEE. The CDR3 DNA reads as TGTGCCAGCAGCCTCACACGGGATACGCAGTATTTT. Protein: CASSLTRDTQYF.

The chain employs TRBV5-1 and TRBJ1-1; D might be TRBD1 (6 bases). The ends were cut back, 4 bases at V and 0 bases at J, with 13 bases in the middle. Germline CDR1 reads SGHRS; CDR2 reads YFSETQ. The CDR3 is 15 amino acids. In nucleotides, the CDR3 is TGCGCCAGCAGCGGGAACGACAGGCTGAACACTGAAGCTTTCTTT. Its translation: CASSGNDRLNTEAFF.

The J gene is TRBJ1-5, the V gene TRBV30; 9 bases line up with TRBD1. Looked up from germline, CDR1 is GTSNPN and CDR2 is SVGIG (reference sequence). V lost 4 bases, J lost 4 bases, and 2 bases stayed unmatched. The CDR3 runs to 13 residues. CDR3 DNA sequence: TGTGCCTGGAACAGGGGGCCGAATCAGCCCCAGCATTTT. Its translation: CAWNRGPNQPQHF.

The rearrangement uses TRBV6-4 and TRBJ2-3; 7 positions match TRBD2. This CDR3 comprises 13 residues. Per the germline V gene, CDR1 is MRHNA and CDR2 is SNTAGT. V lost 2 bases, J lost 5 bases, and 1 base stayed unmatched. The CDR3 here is CASSDASGDTQYF. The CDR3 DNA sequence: TGTGCCAGCAGTGACGCTAGCGGAGATACGCAGTATTTT.

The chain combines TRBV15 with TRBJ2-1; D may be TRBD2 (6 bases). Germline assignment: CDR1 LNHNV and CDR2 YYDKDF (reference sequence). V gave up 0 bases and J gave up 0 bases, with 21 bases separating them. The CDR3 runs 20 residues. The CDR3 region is CATSRDPRDSRGYSYNEQFF. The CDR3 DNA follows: TGTGCCACCAGCAGAGATCCGCGGGATTCCCGGGGATACTCCTACAATGAGCAGTTCTTC.

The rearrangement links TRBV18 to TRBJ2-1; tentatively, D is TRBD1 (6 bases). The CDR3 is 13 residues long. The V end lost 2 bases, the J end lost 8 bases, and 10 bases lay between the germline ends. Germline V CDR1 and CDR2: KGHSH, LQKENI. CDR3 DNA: TGTGCCAGCTCACCAGGGGGCCCGGATGAGCAGTTCTTC. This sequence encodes CASSPGGPDEQFF. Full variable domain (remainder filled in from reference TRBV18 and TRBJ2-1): NAGVMQNPRHLVRRRGQEARLRCSPMKGHSHVYWYRQLPEEGLKFMVYLQKENIIDESGMPKERFSAEFPKEGPSILRIQQVVRGDSAAYFCASSPGGPDEQFFGPGTRLTVL.

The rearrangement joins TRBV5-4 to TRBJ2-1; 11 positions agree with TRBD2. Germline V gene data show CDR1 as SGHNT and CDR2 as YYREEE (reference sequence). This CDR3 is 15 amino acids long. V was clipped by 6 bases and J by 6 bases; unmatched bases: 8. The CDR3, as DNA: TGTGCCAGCACCGGTTTAGCGGGAGGGGGCAATGAGCAGTTCTTC. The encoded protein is CASTGLAGGGNEQFF.

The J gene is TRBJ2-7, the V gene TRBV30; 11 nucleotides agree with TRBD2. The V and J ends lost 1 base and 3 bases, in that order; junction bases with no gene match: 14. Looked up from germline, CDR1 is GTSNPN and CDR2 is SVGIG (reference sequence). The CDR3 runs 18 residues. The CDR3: CAWSGTSGFSPFYYEQYF. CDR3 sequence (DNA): TGTGCCTGGAGTGGGACTAGCGGGTTTAGTCCCTTCTACTACGAGCAGTACTTC.